This TCR beta chain was profiled in a study of post-analysis software for immune sequencing data. Study-wide findings and caveats: Batch-matched samples strongly co-clustered by F measure.

There are many counts of this clonotype. Its antigen is not identified. Libraries were made from TCR beta cDNA, and they carried unique molecular identifiers. Each CDR3 protein is one row after TCRdb ran MiXCR on the PCR reads. The table shows 160,000 or so distinct CDR3 sequences, with roughly 40% occurring only once. The V end was cut by 5 bases, the J end by 7 bases, with 22 bases between. The V gene's germline CDR1 is DFQATT and CDR2 SNEGSKA (reference sequence). The CDR3 is 15 residues long. Sample: blood, taken after autologous hematopoietic stem cell transplantation. J is TRBJ2-3 and V is TRBV20-1; maybe TRBD1 (6 bases). This sequence originates from a girl aged 10-17 years with multiple sclerosis. CDR3 nucleotides: TGCAGTGCTCCCTCCCAAAACAGGGAGAGGTATACGCAGTATTTT. This sequence encodes CSAPSQNRERYTQYF.